The T cell receptor (beta chain) described here comes from a study of blood T cell repertoires in COVID-19. Study at large: Collection of acute and convalescent COVID-19 samples took place in the United States, Italy and Spain. T cells, B-cell-depleted T cells, or PBMCs supplied cDNA or gDNA.

Authors' methods: Estimates of nucleated cell counts were drawn from the amplification of reference gene primers. TCRdb's table, derived via immunoSEQ multiplex PCR, lists solely in-frame clones and lacks some. The V and J calls and clone size were taken over from that table, and D and trimming were inferred from the DNA. In the table there are about 43,000 clones, roughly 88% of which are singletons. This CDR3 has 17 amino acids. The chain carries TRBV21-1 and TRBJ1-5. TRBV21-1 is labeled a pseudogene. This receptor was obtained from a man between 60 and 75 years old with active COVID-19. The specimen was peripheral blood. The CDR3 coding sequence is TGTGCCAGCAGCAAAGCGCTCGAGGTTGCGAGCAATCAGCCCCAGCATTTT. It encodes CASSKALEVASNQPQHF.